This T cell receptor beta chain was documented in a study of blood T cell repertoires in COVID-19. Overall study: There were acute and convalescent COVID-19 samples, and they came from the United States, Italy and Spain. T cells, B-cell-depleted T cells, or PBMCs provided the cDNA or gDNA that served as material.

In the original analysis: It was from reference gene primer amplification that nucleated cell counts were estimated. The table came from immunoSEQ multiplex PCR; TCRdb's copy has only in-frame clones and leaves some out. V, J and clone size are those of that table, while D and trimming were read from the DNA. Altogether around 250,000 clones are present, 86% being singletons, with the ten largest covering approximately 8.2%. Germline V gene lookup returns CDR1 MNHEY and CDR2 SVGAGI. This CDR3 has 14 residues. V trimming: 7 bases; J trimming: 4 bases; junction bases outside the gene matches: 10. Sequenced sample: peripheral blood. The rearrangement links TRBV6-5 to TRBJ2-7, with 7 bases aligning to TRBD1. This TCR was sampled from a middle-aged man with active or convalescent COVID-19. The DNA of the CDR3 is TGTGCCAGCATAGAATTGGGCAGGGGGTACGAGCAGTACTTC. This encodes CASIELGRGYEQYF.